The present entry profiles one TCR beta chain with its context. What it binds is not known. These data originate in a study of T cell responses to AZD1222 COVID-19 vaccine. Study-wide results and limits: Once two AZD1222 doses were given, Spike-specific TCR breadth and depth went up. The study found vaccine-associated CD4 TCRs spanning spike, dominant at 160-218 and 743-854.

The CDR3 extends over 16 amino acids. Looked up from germline, CDR1 is MGHRA and CDR2 is YSYEKL. The V end lost 1 base, the J end lost 1 base, and 10 bases lay between the germline ends. Clones were sequenced by immunoSEQ multiplex PCR, and TCRdb holds only the in-frame ones, with some missing. The sample consists of 150,000 or so clones, 80% to 90% of them appearing once. The source material was peripheral blood, sampled on day 0 of AZD1222 vaccination. The sequence derives from an adult in good health. V usage is TRBV4-1 and J usage is TRBJ2-2; D is unclear. Written as DNA, the CDR3 is TGCGCCAGCAGCCAAGTAAGCGCCCGGAACACCGGGGAGCTGTTTTTT. Translating gives CASSQVSARNTGELFF.